The rows below give T cell receptor beta chains drawn from one sample of a study of T cell responses to AZD1222 COVID-19 vaccine. TCRdb's table, derived via immunoSEQ multiplex PCR, lists solely in-frame clones and lacks some. The sample contains more than 150,000 clones, 91% of which appear only once. The source was peripheral blood, collected 28 days after the second AZD1222 dose. Receptors were obtained from an adult who received the AZD1222 COVID-19 vaccine. CDR3s include the opening cysteine and the closing phenylalanine or tryptophan. The D gene is left open where the match is weak. Size is omitted from some rows. Given values are once, few, many or a class for expanded clones.

CDR3aa: CASSYISGSYEQYF
CDR3nt: TGTGCCAGCAGTTACATTAGCGGGAGCTACGAGCAGTACTTC
len: 14
d_gene: TRBD2
abundance: .
j_gene: TRBJ2-7
v_gene: TRBV27

CDR3aa: CASSPSKHDMLYEQYF
CDR3nt: TGTGCCAGTAGTCCTTCCAAACACGACATGCTCTACGAGCAGTACTTC
len: 16
d_gene: .
abundance: .
j_gene: TRBJ2-7
v_gene: TRBV19

CDR3aa: CASRRTGVEAFF
CDR3nt: TGTGCCAGCAGACGGACAGGGGTTGAAGCTTTCTTT
len: 12
d_gene: TRBD1
abundance: .
j_gene: TRBJ1-1
v_gene: TRBV12-3/TRBV12-4

CDR3aa: CASSPRRWGEGNQPQHF
CDR3nt: TGTGCCAGCTCACCACGGAGATGGGGCGAGGGCAATCAGCCCCAGCATTTT
len: 17
d_gene: .
abundance: few
j_gene: TRBJ1-5
v_gene: TRBV18

CDR3aa: CASSFLPGLAIETQYF
CDR3nt: TGTGCCAGCAGCTTTCTCCCGGGACTAGCTATTGAGACCCAGTACTTC
len: 16
d_gene: TRBD2
abundance: .
j_gene: TRBJ2-5
v_gene: TRBV7-2

CDR3aa: CASSLELDLQQFF
CDR3nt: TGTGCCAGCAGCTTAGAGTTAGACTTGCAGCAGTTCTTC
len: 13
d_gene: .
abundance: .
j_gene: TRBJ2-1
v_gene: TRBV7-2

CDR3aa: CATGQGNEQFF
CDR3nt: TGTGCCACGGGACAGGGCAATGAGCAGTTCTTC
len: 11
d_gene: TRBD1
abundance: .
j_gene: TRBJ2-1
v_gene: TRBV6-5

CDR3aa: CASSVDGFNTEAFF
CDR3nt: TGTGCCAGCAGCGTTGATGGATTTAACACTGAAGCTTTCTTT
len: 14
d_gene: .
abundance: .
j_gene: TRBJ1-1
v_gene: TRBV9

CDR3aa: CASSSDAWTSGRAGELFF
CDR3nt: TGTGCCAGCAGCTCAGATGCTTGGACTAGCGGGAGAGCCGGGGAGCTGTTTTTT
len: 18
d_gene: TRBD2
abundance: .
j_gene: TRBJ2-2
v_gene: TRBV5-4

CDR3aa: CASRRRGGGYTF
CDR3nt: TGTGCCAGCAGGCGCCGGGGTGGAGGCTACACCTTC
len: 12
d_gene: .
abundance: .
j_gene: TRBJ1-2
v_gene: TRBV6-5

CDR3aa: CASSRRGLGRTSGNGETQYF
CDR3nt: TGTGCCAGCAGCCGCAGGGGGCTGGGGCGGACTAGCGGGAACGGGGAGACCCAGTACTTC
len: 20
d_gene: TRBD2
abundance: .
j_gene: TRBJ2-5
v_gene: TRBV9

CDR3aa: CASSYPAAGELFF
CDR3nt: TGTGCCAGCAGTTACCCAGCGGCCGGGGAGCTGTTTTTT
len: 13
d_gene: .
abundance: .
j_gene: TRBJ2-2
v_gene: TRBV28

CDR3aa: CASSSVPYEQYF
CDR3nt: TGTGCCAGCAGCTCCGTGCCCTACGAGCAGTACTTC
len: 12
d_gene: .
abundance: .
j_gene: TRBJ2-7
v_gene: TRBV11-3

CDR3aa: CASSHRDSPYEQYF
CDR3nt: TGTGCCAGCAGTCATAGGGACAGTCCCTACGAGCAGTACTTC
len: 14
d_gene: TRBD1
abundance: .
j_gene: TRBJ2-7
v_gene: TRBV6-2/TRBV6-3

CDR3aa: CASSEAGSIAGANVLTF
CDR3nt: TGTGCCAGCAGTGAAGCGGGGAGTATTGCTGGGGCCAACGTCCTGACTTTC
len: 17
d_gene: .
abundance: .
j_gene: TRBJ2-6
v_gene: TRBV2

CDR3aa: CSVRTGDQPQHF
CDR3nt: TGCAGCGTTCGCACAGGGGATCAGCCCCAGCATTTT
len: 12
d_gene: TRBD1
abundance: .
j_gene: TRBJ1-5
v_gene: TRBV29-1

CDR3aa: CASSLFPEGGYTF
CDR3nt: TGTGCCAGCAGCTTATTCCCCGAGGGCGGCTACACCTTC
len: 13
d_gene: .
abundance: .
j_gene: TRBJ1-2
v_gene: TRBV7-9

CDR3aa: CASSPRGGRSETQYF
CDR3nt: TGTGCCAGCAGCCCACGGGGGGGCCGATCGGAGACCCAGTACTTC
len: 15
d_gene: TRBD2
abundance: .
j_gene: TRBJ2-5
v_gene: TRBV7-2

CDR3aa: CASSAGLAGVDEQFF
CDR3nt: TGTGCCAGCAGTGCTGGGCTAGCGGGAGTAGATGAGCAGTTCTTC
len: 15
d_gene: TRBD2
abundance: .
j_gene: TRBJ2-1
v_gene: TRBV2

CDR3aa: CARTPDPLPDPGSYEQYF
CDR3nt: TGTGCCAGAACCCCGGACCCATTACCCGATCCAGGCTCCTACGAGCAGTACTTC
len: 18
d_gene: .
abundance: once
j_gene: TRBJ2-7
v_gene: TRBV5-3

CDR3aa: CASSLGQGRYGYTF
CDR3nt: TGTGCCAGCAGCTTAGGACAGGGGAGGTATGGCTACACCTTC
len: 14
d_gene: TRBD1
abundance: .
j_gene: TRBJ1-2
v_gene: TRBV7-2

CDR3aa: CAISEREGSYNEQFF
CDR3nt: TGTGCCATCAGTGAAAGGGAGGGGTCCTACAATGAGCAGTTCTTC
len: 15
d_gene: TRBD2
abundance: .
j_gene: TRBJ2-1
v_gene: TRBV10-3

CDR3aa: CASSAPGREPRNEQFF
CDR3nt: TGTGCCAGCAGCGCCCCGGGGCGGGAGCCTAGGAATGAGCAGTTCTTC
len: 16
d_gene: TRBD2
abundance: .
j_gene: TRBJ2-1
v_gene: TRBV3-1/TRBV3-2

CDR3aa: CASIRGAPAEAFF
CDR3nt: TGTGCCAGCATCAGGGGCGCACCCGCTGAAGCTTTCTTT
len: 13
d_gene: .
abundance: .
j_gene: TRBJ1-1
v_gene: TRBV28

CDR3aa: CASSSEAGLAASYEQYF
CDR3nt: TGTGCCAGCAGCTCGGAGGCGGGACTAGCGGCCTCCTACGAGCAGTACTTC
len: 17
d_gene: TRBD2
abundance: .
j_gene: TRBJ2-7
v_gene: TRBV7-2

CDR3aa: CASSHLSGLSYNEQFF
CDR3nt: TGTGCCAGCAGCCACCTAAGCGGGCTTTCCTACAATGAGCAGTTCTTC
len: 16
d_gene: .
abundance: .
j_gene: TRBJ2-1
v_gene: TRBV7-8

CDR3aa: CASSLISGTGGDTQYF
CDR3nt: TGTGCCAGCAGCTTGATTAGCGGGACTGGTGGGGATACGCAGTATTTT
len: 16
d_gene: TRBD2
abundance: .
j_gene: TRBJ2-3
v_gene: TRBV5-6

CDR3aa: CASSITAMNTEAFF
CDR3nt: TGTGCCAGCAGCATTACAGCAATGAACACTGAAGCTTTCTTT
len: 14
d_gene: .
abundance: .
j_gene: TRBJ1-1
v_gene: TRBV7-3

CDR3aa: CASSQASVRLSGNTIYF
CDR3nt: TGCGCCAGCAGCCAAGCGTCGGTCCGGCTCTCTGGAAACACCATATATTTT
len: 17
d_gene: .
abundance: .
j_gene: TRBJ1-3
v_gene: TRBV4-1

CDR3aa: CATSSGGRGVYEQYF
CDR3nt: TGTGCCACCAGCAGCGGGGGGAGGGGTGTGTACGAGCAGTACTTC
len: 15
d_gene: TRBD2
abundance: .
j_gene: TRBJ2-7
v_gene: TRBV15